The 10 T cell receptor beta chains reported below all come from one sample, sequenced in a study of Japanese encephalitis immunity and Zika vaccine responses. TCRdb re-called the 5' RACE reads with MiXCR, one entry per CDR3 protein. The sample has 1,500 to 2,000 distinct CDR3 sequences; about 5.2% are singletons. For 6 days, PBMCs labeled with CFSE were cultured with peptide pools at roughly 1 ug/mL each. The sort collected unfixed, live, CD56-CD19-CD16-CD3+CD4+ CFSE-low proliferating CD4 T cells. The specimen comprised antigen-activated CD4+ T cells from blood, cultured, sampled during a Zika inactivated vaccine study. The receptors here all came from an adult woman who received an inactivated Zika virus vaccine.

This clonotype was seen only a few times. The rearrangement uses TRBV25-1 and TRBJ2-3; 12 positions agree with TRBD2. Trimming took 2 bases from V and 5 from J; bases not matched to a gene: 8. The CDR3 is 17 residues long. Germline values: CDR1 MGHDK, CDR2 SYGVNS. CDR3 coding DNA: TGTGCCAGCAGTGAAGGTCCTAGCGGGGGGGCCCAAGATACGCAGTATTTT. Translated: CASSEGPSGGAQDTQYF.

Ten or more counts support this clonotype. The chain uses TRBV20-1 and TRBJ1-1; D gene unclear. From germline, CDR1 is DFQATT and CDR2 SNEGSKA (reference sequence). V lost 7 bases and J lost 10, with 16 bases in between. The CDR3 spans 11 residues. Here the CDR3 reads CSVGVVDRAFF. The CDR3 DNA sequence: TGCAGTGTCGGGGTAGTCGATCGAGCTTTCTTT.

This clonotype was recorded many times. The CDR3: CSARKGQISYEQYF. The CDR3 coding sequence is TGCAGTGCTAGAAAAGGACAGATCTCCTACGAGCAGTACTTC. V is TRBV20-1 and J is TRBJ2-7; maybe TRBD1 (6 bases). Germline assignment: CDR1 DFQATT and CDR2 SNEGSKA (reference sequence). The V gene lost 2 bases and the J gene lost 0 bases, with 11 bases spanning the gap. The CDR3 is made up of 14 amino acids.

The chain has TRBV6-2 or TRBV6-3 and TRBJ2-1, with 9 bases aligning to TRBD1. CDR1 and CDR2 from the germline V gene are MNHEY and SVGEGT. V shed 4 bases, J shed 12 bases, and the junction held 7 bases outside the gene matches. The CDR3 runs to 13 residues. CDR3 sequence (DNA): TGTGCCAGCAGTTTCGGGACAGGGTCACGGCAGTTCTTC. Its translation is CASSFGTGSRQFF.

CDR3 bases: TGTGCCAGCAGCTCTATCGACATAGGAGAAAAACTGTTTTTT. Its translation is CASSSIDIGEKLFF. The V and J genes are TRBV7-2 and TRBJ1-4; D is uncertain. Trimming removed 4 bases from V and 8 bases from J, with 14 bases in between. Germline CDR1 SGHTA, CDR2 FQGNSA. The CDR3 has 14 residues. Supplemented by reference TRBV7-2 and TRBJ1-4, the full variable domain reads GAGVSQSPSNKVTEKGKDVELRCDPISGHTALYWYRQSLGQGLEFLIYFQGNSAPDKSGLPSDRFSAERTGGSVSTLTIQRTQQEDSAVYLCASSSIDIGEKLFFGSGTQLSVL.

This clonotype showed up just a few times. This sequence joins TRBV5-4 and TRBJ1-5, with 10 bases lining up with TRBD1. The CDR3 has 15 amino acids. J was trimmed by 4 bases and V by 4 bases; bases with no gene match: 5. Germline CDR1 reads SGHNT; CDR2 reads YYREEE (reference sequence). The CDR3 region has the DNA TGTGCCAGCAGCCCGGGACAGGGGAGTAATCAGCCCCAGCATTTT. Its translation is CASSPGQGSNQPQHF. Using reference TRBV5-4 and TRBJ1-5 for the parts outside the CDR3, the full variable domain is ETGVTQSPTHLIKTRGQQVTLRCSSQSGHNTVSWYQQALGQGPQFIFQYYREEENGRGNFPPRFSGLQFPNYSSELNVNALELDDSALYLCASSPGQGSNQPQHFGDGTRLSIL.

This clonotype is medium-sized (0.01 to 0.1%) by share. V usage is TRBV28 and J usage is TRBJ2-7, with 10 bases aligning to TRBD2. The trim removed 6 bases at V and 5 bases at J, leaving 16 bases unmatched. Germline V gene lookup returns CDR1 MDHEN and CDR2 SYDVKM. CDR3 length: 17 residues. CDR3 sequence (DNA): TGTGCCAGCAGAACAGCCTTCCTAGCGGGGGTGGGGAACGAGCAGTACTTC. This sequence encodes CASRTAFLAGVGNEQYF. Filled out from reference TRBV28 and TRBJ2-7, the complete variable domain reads DVKVTQSSRYLVKRTGEKVFLECVQDMDHENMFWYRQDPGLGLRLIYFSYDVKMKEKGDIPEGYSVSREKKERFSLILESASTNQTSMYLCASRTAFLAGVGNEQYFGPGTRLTVT.

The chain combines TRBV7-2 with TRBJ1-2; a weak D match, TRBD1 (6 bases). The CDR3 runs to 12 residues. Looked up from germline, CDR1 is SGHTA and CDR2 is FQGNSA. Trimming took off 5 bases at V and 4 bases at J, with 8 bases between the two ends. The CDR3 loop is CASSRDTYGYTF. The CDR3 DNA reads TGTGCCAGCAGCCGGGACACCTATGGCTACACCTTC.

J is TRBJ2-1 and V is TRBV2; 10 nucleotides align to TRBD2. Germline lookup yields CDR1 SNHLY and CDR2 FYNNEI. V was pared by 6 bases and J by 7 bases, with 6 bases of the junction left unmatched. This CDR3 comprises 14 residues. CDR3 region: CASSARAGGNEQFF. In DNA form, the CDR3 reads TGTGCCAGCAGCGCAAGAGCGGGGGGGAATGAGCAGTTCTTC.

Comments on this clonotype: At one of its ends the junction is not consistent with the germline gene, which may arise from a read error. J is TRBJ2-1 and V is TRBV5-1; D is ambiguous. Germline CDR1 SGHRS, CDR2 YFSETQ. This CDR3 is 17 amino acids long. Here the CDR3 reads CASSSLSDGSSHNEQFF. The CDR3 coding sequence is TGCGCCAGCAGCTCACTCTCGGACGGAAGCTCCCACAATGAGCAGTTCTTC.